This T cell receptor beta chain came from a study of CD8 T cells in ankylosing spondylitis. This clonotype appeared many times. Its antigen is undetermined. Study conclusions and caveats: A TCR beta motif of eight highly homologous variants appeared characteristic of ankylosing spondylitis blood. Significantly higher representation of disease-linked clones was reported for matched ankylosing spondylitis synovial fluid.

TCR beta libraries were made by quantitative 5'-RACE with molecular barcodes. TCRdb ran MiXCR on the 5' RACE reads and lists one entry per CDR3 protein. This sample yields about 330,000 distinct CDR3 sequences, of which roughly 8% are seen a single time; approximately 14% belongs to the top ten. Germline lookup yields CDR1 MNHEY and CDR2 SMNVEV (reference sequence). CDR3 length: 17 residues. Trimming removed 5 bases from V and 5 bases from J; junction bases left unmatched: 9. This TCR was recovered from a male donor with ankylosing spondylitis. The V call is TRBV27, the J call TRBJ2-2; TRBD1 aligns across 12 bases. Sequenced material: blood, either unsorted or a sorted T cell fraction (not recorded which). CDR3 nucleotides: TGTGCCAGCAGTCTTGGGGGACAGGGGGCATGGACCGGGGAGCTGTTTTTT. It translates to CASSLGGQGAWTGELFF.